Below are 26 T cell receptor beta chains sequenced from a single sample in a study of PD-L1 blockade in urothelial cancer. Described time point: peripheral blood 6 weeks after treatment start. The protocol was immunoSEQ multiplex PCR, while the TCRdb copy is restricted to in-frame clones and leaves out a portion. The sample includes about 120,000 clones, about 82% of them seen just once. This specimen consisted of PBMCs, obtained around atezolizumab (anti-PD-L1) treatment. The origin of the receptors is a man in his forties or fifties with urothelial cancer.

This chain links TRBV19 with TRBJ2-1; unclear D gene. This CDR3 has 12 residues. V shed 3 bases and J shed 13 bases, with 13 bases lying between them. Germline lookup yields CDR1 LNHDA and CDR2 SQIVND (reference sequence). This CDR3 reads CASSITAGPQFF. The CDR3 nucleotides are TGTGCCAGTAGTATTACTGCAGGCCCTCAGTTCTTC.

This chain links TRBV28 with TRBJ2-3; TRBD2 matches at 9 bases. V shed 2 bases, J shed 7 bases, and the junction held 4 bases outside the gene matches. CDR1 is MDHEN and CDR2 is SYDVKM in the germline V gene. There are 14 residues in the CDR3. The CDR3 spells CASSLAGGSYTQYF. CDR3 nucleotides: TGTGCCAGCAGTTTAGCGGGAGGGTCATATACGCAGTATTTT. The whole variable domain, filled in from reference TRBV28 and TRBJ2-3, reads DVKVTQSSRYLVKRTGEKVFLECVQDMDHENMFWYRQDPGLGLRLIYFSYDVKMKEKGDIPEGYSVSREKKERFSLILESASTNQTSMYLCASSLAGGSYTQYFGPGTRLTVL.

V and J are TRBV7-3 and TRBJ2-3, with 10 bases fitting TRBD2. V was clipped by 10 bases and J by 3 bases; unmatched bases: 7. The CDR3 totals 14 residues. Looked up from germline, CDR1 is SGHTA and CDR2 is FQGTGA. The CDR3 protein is CAIDSGRLTDTQYF. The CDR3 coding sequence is TGTGCCATAGATAGCGGGAGGTTGACAGATACGCAGTATTTT.

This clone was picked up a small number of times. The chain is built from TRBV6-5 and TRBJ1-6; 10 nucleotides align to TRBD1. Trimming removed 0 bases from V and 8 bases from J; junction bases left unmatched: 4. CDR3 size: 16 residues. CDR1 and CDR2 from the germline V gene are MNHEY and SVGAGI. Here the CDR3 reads CASSYSTGGDYSPLHF. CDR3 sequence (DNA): TGTGCCAGCAGTTACTCGACAGGGGGCGATTATTCACCCCTCCACTTT.

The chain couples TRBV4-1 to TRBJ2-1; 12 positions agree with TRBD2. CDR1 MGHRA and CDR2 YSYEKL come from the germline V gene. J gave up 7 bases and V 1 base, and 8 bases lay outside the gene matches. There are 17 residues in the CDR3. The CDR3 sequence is CASSQALLAGGKNEQFF. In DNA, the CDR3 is TGCGCCAGCAGCCAAGCCCTACTAGCGGGAGGAAAAAATGAGCAGTTCTTC.

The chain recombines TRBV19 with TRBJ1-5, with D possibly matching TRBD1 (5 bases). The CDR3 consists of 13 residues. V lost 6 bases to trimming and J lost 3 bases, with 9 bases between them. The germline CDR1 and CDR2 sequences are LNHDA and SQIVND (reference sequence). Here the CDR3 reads CASSDRINQPQHF. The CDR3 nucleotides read TGTGCCAGTAGCGACAGAATCAATCAGCCCCAGCATTTT.

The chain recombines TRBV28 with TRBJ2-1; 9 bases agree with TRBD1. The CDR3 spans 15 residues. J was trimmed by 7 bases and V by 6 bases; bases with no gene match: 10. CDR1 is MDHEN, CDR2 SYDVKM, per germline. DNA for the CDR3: TGTGCCAGCAGGCGAGGACAGGGGACGAGAAATGAGCAGTTCTTC. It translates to CASRRGQGTRNEQFF.

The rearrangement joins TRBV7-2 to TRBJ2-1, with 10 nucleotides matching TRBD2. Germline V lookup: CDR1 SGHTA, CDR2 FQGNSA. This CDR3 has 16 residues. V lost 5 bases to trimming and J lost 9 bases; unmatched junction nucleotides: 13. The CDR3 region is CASSPPGLAMTSEQFF. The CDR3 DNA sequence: TGTGCCAGCAGCCCGCCGGGACTAGCGATGACCAGTGAGCAGTTCTTC.

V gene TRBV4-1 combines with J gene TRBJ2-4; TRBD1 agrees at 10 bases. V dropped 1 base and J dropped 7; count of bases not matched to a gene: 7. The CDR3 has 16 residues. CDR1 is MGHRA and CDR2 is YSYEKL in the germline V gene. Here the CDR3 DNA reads TGCGCCAGCAGCCAAGGTATGACAGGGGGCGCGAACATTCAGTACTTC. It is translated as CASSQGMTGGANIQYF.

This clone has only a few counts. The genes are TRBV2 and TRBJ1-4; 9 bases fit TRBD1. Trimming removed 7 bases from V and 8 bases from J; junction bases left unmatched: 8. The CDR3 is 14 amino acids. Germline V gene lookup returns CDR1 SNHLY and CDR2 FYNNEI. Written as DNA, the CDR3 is TGTGCCAGCATGCGACAGGGGGTAGGGGAAAAACTGTTTTTT. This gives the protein CASMRQGVGEKLFF. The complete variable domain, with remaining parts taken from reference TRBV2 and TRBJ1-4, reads EPEVTQTPSHQVTQMGQEVILRCVPISNHLYFYWYRQILGQKVEFLVSFYNNEISEKSEIFDDQFSVERPDGSNFTLKIRSTKLEDSAMYFCASMRQGVGEKLFFGSGTQLSVL.

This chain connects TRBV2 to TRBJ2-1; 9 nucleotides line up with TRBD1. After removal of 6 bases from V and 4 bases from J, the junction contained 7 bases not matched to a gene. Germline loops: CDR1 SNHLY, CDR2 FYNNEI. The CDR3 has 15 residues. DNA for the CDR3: TGTGCCAGCAGAAAGGGACAGGGCATTTACAATGAGCAGTTCTTC. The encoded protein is CASRKGQGIYNEQFF.

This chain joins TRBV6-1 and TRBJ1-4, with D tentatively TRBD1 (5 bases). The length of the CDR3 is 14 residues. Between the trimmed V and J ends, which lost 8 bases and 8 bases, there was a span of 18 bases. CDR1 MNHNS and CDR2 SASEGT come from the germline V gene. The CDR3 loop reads CASGAGHYSEKLFF. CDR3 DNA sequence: TGTGCCAGCGGTGCAGGGCATTATTCGGAAAAACTGTTTTTT.

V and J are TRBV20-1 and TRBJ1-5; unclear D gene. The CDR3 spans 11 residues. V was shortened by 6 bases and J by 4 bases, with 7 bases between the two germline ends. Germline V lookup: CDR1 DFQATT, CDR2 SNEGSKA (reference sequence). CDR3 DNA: TGCAGTGCCAACAAGAATCAGCCCCAGCATTTT. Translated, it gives CSANKNQPQHF.

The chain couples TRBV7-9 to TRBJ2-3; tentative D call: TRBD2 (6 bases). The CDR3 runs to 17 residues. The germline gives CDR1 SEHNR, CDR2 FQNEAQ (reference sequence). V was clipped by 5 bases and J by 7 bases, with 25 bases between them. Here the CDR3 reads CASSKVLQNRLVHTQYF. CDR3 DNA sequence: TGTGCCAGCAGCAAAGTGTTACAAAACAGACTAGTTCATACGCAGTATTTT.

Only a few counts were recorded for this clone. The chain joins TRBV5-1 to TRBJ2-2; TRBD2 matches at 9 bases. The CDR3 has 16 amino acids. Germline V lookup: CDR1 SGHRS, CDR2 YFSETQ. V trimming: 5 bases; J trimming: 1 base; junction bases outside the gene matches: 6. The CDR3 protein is CASRFTLAGNTGELFF. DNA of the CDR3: TGCGCCAGCAGATTTACACTAGCGGGGAACACCGGGGAGCTGTTTTTT.

As DNA, the CDR3 is TGTGCCAGCAGTGTGGCGGGAGGGCCACGGTATACGCAGTATTTT. This translates into CASSVAGGPRYTQYF. The chain has TRBV6-1 and TRBJ2-3, with 9 bases fitting TRBD2. V dropped 4 bases and J dropped 7; count of bases not matched to a gene: 9. There are 15 residues in the CDR3. Germline V gene data show CDR1 as MNHNS and CDR2 as SASEGT.

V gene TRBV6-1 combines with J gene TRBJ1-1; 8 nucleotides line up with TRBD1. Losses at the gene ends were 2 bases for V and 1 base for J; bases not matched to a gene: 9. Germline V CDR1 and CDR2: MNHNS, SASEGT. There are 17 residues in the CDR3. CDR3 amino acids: CASSETYRGRSNTEAFF. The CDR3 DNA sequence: TGTGCCAGCAGTGAAACATACAGGGGGAGGTCGAACACTGAAGCTTTCTTT.

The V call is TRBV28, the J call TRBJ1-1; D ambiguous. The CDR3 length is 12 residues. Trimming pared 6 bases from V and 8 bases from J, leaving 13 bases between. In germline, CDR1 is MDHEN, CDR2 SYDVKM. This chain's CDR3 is CASSTSPQEAFF. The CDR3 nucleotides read TGTGCCAGCAGCACCTCCCCACAGGAAGCTTTCTTT.

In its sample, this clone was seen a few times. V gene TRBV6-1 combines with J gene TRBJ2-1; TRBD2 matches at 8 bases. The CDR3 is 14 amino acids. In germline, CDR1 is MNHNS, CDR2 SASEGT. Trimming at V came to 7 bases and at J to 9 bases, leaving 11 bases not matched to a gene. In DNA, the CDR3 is TGTGCCAGCACGGCAGCGGGAGTTTCGGGTGAGCAGTTCTTC. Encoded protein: CASTAAGVSGEQFF.

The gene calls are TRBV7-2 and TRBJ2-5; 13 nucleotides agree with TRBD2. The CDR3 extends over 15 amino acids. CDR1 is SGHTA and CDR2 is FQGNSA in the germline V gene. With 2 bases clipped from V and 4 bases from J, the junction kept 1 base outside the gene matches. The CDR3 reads CASSLRTSGRETQYF. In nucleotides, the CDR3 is TGTGCCAGCAGCTTACGGACTAGCGGGAGAGAGACCCAGTACTTC.

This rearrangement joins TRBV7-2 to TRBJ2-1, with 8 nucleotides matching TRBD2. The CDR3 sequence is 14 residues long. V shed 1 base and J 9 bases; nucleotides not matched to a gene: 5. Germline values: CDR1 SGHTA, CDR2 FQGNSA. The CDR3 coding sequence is TGTGCCAGCAGCTTAGGGCTAGCGGGTACTGAGCAGTTCTTC. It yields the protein CASSLGLAGTEQFF.

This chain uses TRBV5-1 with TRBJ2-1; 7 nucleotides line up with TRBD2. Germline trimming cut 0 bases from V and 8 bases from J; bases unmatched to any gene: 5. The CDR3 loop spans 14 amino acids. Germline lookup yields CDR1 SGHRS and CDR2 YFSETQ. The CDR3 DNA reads TGCGCCAGCAGCTTGGGGGGCGGGGGAGATGAGCAGTTCTTC. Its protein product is CASSLGGGGDEQFF.

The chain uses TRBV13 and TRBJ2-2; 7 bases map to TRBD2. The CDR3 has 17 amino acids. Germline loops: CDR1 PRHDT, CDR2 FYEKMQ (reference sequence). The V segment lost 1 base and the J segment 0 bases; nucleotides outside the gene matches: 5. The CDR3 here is CASSLAGGTSNTGELFF. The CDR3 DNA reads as TGTGCCAGCAGCTTAGCCGGGGGGACGTCGAACACCGGGGAGCTGTTTTTT.

The CDR3 here is CASSEARGSASYNEQFF. CDR3 nucleotide sequence: TGTGCCAGCAGTGAAGCGCGGGGTAGCGCATCCTACAATGAGCAGTTCTTC. V and J are TRBV6-1 and TRBJ2-1; TRBD2 is a possible D gene (6 bases). Germline V lookup: CDR1 MNHNS, CDR2 SASEGT. Trimming took 0 bases from V and 1 from J, leaving 13 bases between them. The CDR3 covers 17 residues.

CDR3 DNA: TGTGCCAGCAGCTCCCGGGTCCGGGCTAGCGGTTACAATGAGCAGTTCTTC. Residues: CASSSRVRASGYNEQFF. The chain joins TRBV7-9 to TRBJ2-1, with TRBD2 identical over 7 bases. V lost 4 bases to trimming and J lost 4 bases; unmatched junction nucleotides: 13. The V gene's germline CDR1 is SEHNR and CDR2 FQNEAQ (reference sequence). This CDR3 comprises 17 residues. The whole variable domain, remainder taken from reference TRBV7-9 and TRBJ2-1, is DTGVSQNPRHKITKRGQNVTFRCDPISEHNRLYWYRQTLGQGPEFLTYFQNEAQLEKSRLLSDRFSAERPKGSFSTLEIQRTEQGDSAMYLCASSSRVRASGYNEQFFGPGTRLTVL.

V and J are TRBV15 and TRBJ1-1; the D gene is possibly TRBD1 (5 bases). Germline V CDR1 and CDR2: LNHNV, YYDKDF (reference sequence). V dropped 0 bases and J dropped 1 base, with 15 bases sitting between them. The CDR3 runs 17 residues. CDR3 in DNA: TGTGCCACCAGCAGAGATCTGGGGGGTTGGGCGAACACTGAAGCTTTCTTT. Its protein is CATSRDLGGWANTEAFF.